This T cell receptor beta chain was observed in a study of shared clonotypes between healthy human individuals. With respect to this clone: No antigen is known for it.

Assay execution took place at the deep level. The method was immunoSEQ multiplex PCR; TCRdb's version includes in-frame clones alone and lacks a portion of them. The sample has 2,500,000 or so clones; just over 90% are singletons. Study-wide results and limits: Investigators expected sequencing depth to affect clonotype sharing among donors. Naive CD4 clonotype sharing across four donors was around 5%.

The CDR3 runs to 17 residues. After removal of 0 bases from V and 5 bases from J, the junction contained 8 bases not matched to a gene. Germline values: CDR1 SNHLY, CDR2 FYNNEI. The receptor's source is a man aged 18 to 29 in good health. V usage is TRBV2 and J usage is TRBJ2-7, with 12 bases fitting TRBD2. Sequencing input: naive CD4+ T cells sorted from blood. The subset here: CD45RA+ positively selected. This CDR3 reads CASSEARETSGSNEQYF. DNA of the CDR3: TGTGCCAGCAGTGAAGCGCGTGAGACTAGCGGGAGCAACGAGCAGTACTTC. The variable domain in full, completed from reference TRBV2 and TRBJ2-7, reads EPEVTQTPSHQVTQMGQEVILRCVPISNHLYFYWYRQILGQKVEFLVSFYNNEISEKSEIFDDQFSVERPDGSNFTLKIRSTKLEDSAMYFCASSEARETSGSNEQYFGPGTRLTVT.